The 15 T cell receptor beta chains presented below share a single source sample, sequenced in a study of T cells in Graves' hyperthyroidism and ophthalmopathy. Amplified TCR beta CDR3 regions came from RNA transcripts. Researchers ran a first-round RT-PCR on the TCR CDR3 using the HTBI primer set. TCRdb re-called the multiplex PCR reads with MiXCR, one entry per CDR3 protein. Counted here are about 400,000 distinct CDR3 sequences, roughly 25% occurring once; the ten biggest clones make up more than 60%. The sequencing sample was made of blood. The receptor set was obtained from a man aged 45 to 65 with Graves' hyperthyroidism.

This clonotype was observed a handful of times. This chain uses TRBV29-1 with TRBJ1-1; D is undetermined. The germline V gene encodes CDR1 SQVTM and CDR2 ANQGSEA. V lost 3 bases to trimming and J lost 3 bases, with 11 bases between them. This CDR3 is 13 amino acids long. CDR3 protein: CSVEGSGDTEAFF. In DNA form, the CDR3 reads TGCAGCGTTGAGGGGAGCGGGGACACTGAAGCTTTCTTT. The variable domain in full, with the rest retrieved from reference TRBV29-1 and TRBJ1-1, is SAVISQKPSRDICQRGTSLTIQCQVDSQVTMMFWYRQQPGQSLTLIATANQGSEATYESGFVIDKFPISRPNLTFSTLTVSNMSPEDSSIYLCSVEGSGDTEAFFGQGTRLTVV.

This clonotype has at least ten counts. This rearrangement joins TRBV12-3 or TRBV12-4 to TRBJ2-3, with 7 nucleotides matching TRBD2. This CDR3 has 15 residues. V dropped 5 bases and J dropped 6; count of bases not matched to a gene: 11. The CDR3 DNA reads as TGTGCCAGCAGTCTCATCCTAGCGGTAGGGGATACGCAGTATTTT. This translates into CASSLILAVGDTQYF.

This clonotype was counted a few times. V and J are TRBV29-1 and TRBJ2-5; D gene uncertain. The germline V and J ends were trimmed by 5 bases and 2 bases, with 15 bases remaining between them. Germline CDR1 and CDR2: SQVTM and ANQGSEA. This CDR3 region has 14 residues. CDR3 amino acids: CSVTVGSEQETQYF. Here the CDR3 DNA reads TGCAGCGTTACGGTGGGCTCCGAGCAAGAGACCCAGTACTTC. Full variable domain (outside the CDR3, taken from reference TRBV29-1 and TRBJ2-5): SAVISQKPSRDICQRGTSLTIQCQVDSQVTMMFWYRQQPGQSLTLIATANQGSEATYESGFVIDKFPISRPNLTFSTLTVSNMSPEDSSIYLCSVTVGSEQETQYFGPGTRLLVL.

The gene calls are TRBV15 and TRBJ2-1; 10 bases are shared with TRBD2. The CDR3 runs to 15 residues. Germline V CDR1 and CDR2: LNHNV, YYDKDF (reference sequence). Germline trimming cut 2 bases from V and 9 bases from J; bases unmatched to any gene: 7. The CDR3 coding sequence is TGTGCCACCAGCAGATCCAAAGGACTAGCGGCTGAGCAGTTCTTC. Translation: CATSRSKGLAAEQFF.

This clonotype was detected ten times or more. The chain combines TRBV5-1 with TRBJ1-1; D may be TRBD1 (5 bases). V was shortened by 0 bases and J by 3 bases, with 15 bases between the two germline ends. CDR3 size: 16 residues. Germline CDR1 and CDR2: SGHRS and YFSETQ. CDR3 DNA: TGCGCCAGCAGCTTGGCCGGGGCAGGAAGGTACACTGAAGCTTTCTTT. Translating gives CASSLAGAGRYTEAFF. Supplemented by reference TRBV5-1 and TRBJ1-1, the full variable domain reads KAGVTQTPRYLIKTRGQQVTLSCSPISGHRSVSWYQQTPGQGLQFLFEYFSETQRNKGNFPGRFSGRQFSNSRSEMNVSTLELGDSALYLCASSLAGAGRYTEAFFGQGTRLTVV.

The chain uses TRBV9 and TRBJ2-1; 7 nucleotides line up with TRBD2. CDR1 is SGDLS and CDR2 is YYNGEE in the germline V gene. The CDR3 extends over 14 amino acids. V lost 3 bases and J lost 6; bases outside the gene matches: 6. For the CDR3, the DNA is TGTGCCAGCAGCGGCGGGACTACCCGCAATGAGCAGTTCTTC. Protein product: CASSGGTTRNEQFF.

The chain links TRBV3-1 to TRBJ2-7; TRBD2 matches at 7 bases. The V and J ends lost 2 bases and 3 bases, in that order; junction bases with no gene match: 13. CDR3 length equals 17 residues. Germline lookup yields CDR1 LGHDT and CDR2 YNNKEL (reference sequence). CDR3 nucleotide sequence: TGTGCCAGCAGCCAACGGATAGGAGCGGGATTAGACTACGAGCAGTACTTC. Amino acid sequence: CASSQRIGAGLDYEQYF.

The chain carries TRBV6-2 or TRBV6-3 and TRBJ2-3, with D perhaps being TRBD1 or TRBD2 (5 bases each). With 2 bases removed from V and 5 bases from J, the gap between germline ends came to 20 bases. The CDR3 extends over 17 amino acids. Germline CDR1 MNHEY, CDR2 SVGEGT. In DNA form, the CDR3 reads TGTGCCAGCAGTTACAACCACGGGACCGAAGGTCGAGATACGCAGTATTTT. This translates into CASSYNHGTEGRDTQYF.

A few counts support this clonotype. This sequence joins TRBV6-1 and TRBJ2-1; TRBD2 agrees at 10 bases. Germline CDR1 MNHNS, CDR2 SASEGT. After removal of 5 bases from V and 6 bases from J, the junction contained 13 bases not matched to a gene. The CDR3 contains 17 residues. CDR3: CASSFSLGLAAVNEQFF. In nucleotides, the CDR3 is TGTGCCAGCAGTTTTAGTCTAGGACTAGCGGCAGTCAATGAGCAGTTCTTC.

This chain uses TRBV12-5 with TRBJ2-6; 9 bases fit TRBD1. V lost 6 bases to trimming and J lost 1 base; unmatched junction nucleotides: 7. From germline, CDR1 is LGHNT and CDR2 FRNRAP. CDR3 size: 17 residues. DNA of the CDR3: TGTGCTAGTGGCCCGGGACAGGGCTTATCTGGGGCCAACGTCCTGACTTTC. Its protein product is CASGPGQGLSGANVLTF.

This chain links TRBV6-1 with TRBJ1-2; tentative D call: TRBD1 (6 bases). CDR1 is MNHNS and CDR2 is SASEGT in the germline V gene. CDR3 length: 16 residues. Trimming left V 2 bases short and J 5 bases short, with 18 bases between. CDR3: CASSESQGPSLYGYTF. The CDR3 nucleotides read TGTGCCAGCAGTGAATCACAGGGACCTTCCCTTTATGGCTACACCTTC.

This chain joins TRBV7-9 and TRBJ1-2; D is perhaps TRBD1 (5 bases). The length of the CDR3 is 13 residues. Trimming took off 0 bases at V and 3 bases at J, with 5 bases between the two ends. Germline CDR1 reads SEHNR; CDR2 reads FQNEAQ (reference sequence). CDR3 coding DNA: TGTGCCAGCAGCTTAGCACAGGACTATGGCTACACCTTC. This sequence encodes CASSLAQDYGYTF. The full variable domain, with the rest looked up from reference TRBV7-9 and TRBJ1-2, is DTGVSQNPRHKITKRGQNVTFRCDPISEHNRLYWYRQTLGQGPEFLTYFQNEAQLEKSRLLSDRFSAERPKGSFSTLEIQRTEQGDSAMYLCASSLAQDYGYTFGSGTRLTVV.

The rearrangement links TRBV12-3 or TRBV12-4 to TRBJ2-3, with 7 nucleotides matching TRBD1. The CDR3 runs 13 residues. Trimming at V came to 6 bases and at J to 1 base, leaving 1 base not matched to a gene. The CDR3 region has the DNA TGTGCCAGCAGGGGGACAGGCACAGATACGCAGTATTTT. Translated, it gives CASRGTGTDTQYF.

J is TRBJ2-7 and V is TRBV6-5; D uncertain. Per germline, CDR1 MNHEY and CDR2 SVGAGI. V shed 2 bases and J shed 2 bases, with 13 bases lying between them. The length of the CDR3 is 15 residues. CDR3 coding DNA: TGTGCCAGCAGTTACGCGACGAGCCCACCCTACGAGCAGTACTTC. Translating it yields CASSYATSPPYEQYF.

The rearrangement uses TRBV7-8 and TRBJ2-7, with D perhaps TRBD2 (5 bases). V dropped 1 base and J dropped 2 bases, with 6 bases sitting between them. The CDR3 totals 13 residues. Germline V CDR1 and CDR2: SGHVS, FQNEAQ. The CDR3 DNA is TGTGCCAGCAGCTTAGGGGAGACCTACGAGCAGTACTTC. This translates into CASSLGETYEQYF.